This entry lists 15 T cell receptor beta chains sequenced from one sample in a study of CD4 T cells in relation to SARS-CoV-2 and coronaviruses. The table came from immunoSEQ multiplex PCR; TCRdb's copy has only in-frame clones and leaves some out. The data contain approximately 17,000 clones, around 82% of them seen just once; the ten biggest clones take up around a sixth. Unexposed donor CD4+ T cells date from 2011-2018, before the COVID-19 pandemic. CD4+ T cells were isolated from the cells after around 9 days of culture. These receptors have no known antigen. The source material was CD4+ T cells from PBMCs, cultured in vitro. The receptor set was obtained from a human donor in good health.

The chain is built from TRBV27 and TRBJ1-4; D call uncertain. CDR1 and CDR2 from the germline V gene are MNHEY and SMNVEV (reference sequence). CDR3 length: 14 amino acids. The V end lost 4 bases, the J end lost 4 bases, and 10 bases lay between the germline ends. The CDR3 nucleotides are TGTGCCAGCAGTTCAGAGGGCTTTAATGAAAAACTGTTTTTT. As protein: CASSSEGFNEKLFF.

Here the CDR3 reads CASSRQGTTQYF. The DNA of the CDR3 is TGTGCCAGCAGCCGACAGGGGACGACCCAGTACTTC. This rearrangement joins TRBV6-6 to TRBJ2-5; 8 bases agree with TRBD1. J lost 7 bases, V lost 6 bases, and 4 bases had no gene match. Germline CDR1 and CDR2: MNHNY and SVGAGI (reference sequence). This CDR3 has 12 residues.

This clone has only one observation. This chain's CDR3 is CASSPRTPGGRDEQFF. In DNA, the CDR3 is TGTGCCAGCTCACCACGTACCCCGGGAGGCAGGGATGAGCAGTTCTTC. This chain links TRBV18 with TRBJ2-1, with TRBD2 matching 7 bases. The CDR3 has 16 amino acids. Looked up from germline, CDR1 is KGHSH and CDR2 is LQKENI. With V trimmed by 1 base and J by 8 bases, 11 bases remained unmatched.

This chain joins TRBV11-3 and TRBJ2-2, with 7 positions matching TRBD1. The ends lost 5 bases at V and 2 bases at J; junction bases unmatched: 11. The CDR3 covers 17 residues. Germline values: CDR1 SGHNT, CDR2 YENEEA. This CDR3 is CASSTQGTVLNTGELFF. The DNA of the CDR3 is TGTGCCAGCAGCACGCAAGGGACAGTCCTAAACACCGGGGAGCTGTTTTTT. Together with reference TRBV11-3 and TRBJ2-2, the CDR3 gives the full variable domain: EAGVVQSPRYKIIEKKQPVAFWCNPISGHNTLYWYLQNLGQGPELLIRYENEEAVDDSQLPKDRFSAERLKGVDSTLKIQPAELGDSAVYLCASSTQGTVLNTGELFFGEGSRLTVL.

The CDR3 DNA is TGTGCCAGCAGTTTATCGTTGGGATCGAGTCAGCCCCAGCATTTT. Translating gives CASSLSLGSSQPQHF. V is TRBV27 and J is TRBJ1-5; no firm D call. V was shortened by 0 bases and J by 6 bases, with 12 bases between the two germline ends. The CDR3 has 15 amino acids. CDR1 MNHEY and CDR2 SMNVEV come from the germline V gene (reference sequence).

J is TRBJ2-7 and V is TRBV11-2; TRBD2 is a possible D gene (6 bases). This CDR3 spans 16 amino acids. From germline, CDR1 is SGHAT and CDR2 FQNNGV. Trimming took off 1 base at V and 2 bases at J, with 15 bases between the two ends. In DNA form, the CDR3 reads TGTGCCAGCAGCTTAGGCCCAGCGGGTGGGCCCTACGAGCAGTACTTC. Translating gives CASSLGPAGGPYEQYF. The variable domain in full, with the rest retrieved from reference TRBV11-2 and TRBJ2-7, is EAGVAQSPRYKIIEKRQSVAFWCNPISGHATLYWYQQILGQGPKLLIQFQNNGVVDDSQLPKDRFSAERLKGVDSTLKIQPAKLEDSAVYLCASSLGPAGGPYEQYFGPGTRLTVT.

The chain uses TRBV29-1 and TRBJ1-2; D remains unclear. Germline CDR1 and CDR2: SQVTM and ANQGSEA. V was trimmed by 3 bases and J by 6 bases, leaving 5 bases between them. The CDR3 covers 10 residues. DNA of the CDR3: TGCAGCGTTGATGAGGATGGCTACACCTTC. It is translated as CSVDEDGYTF.

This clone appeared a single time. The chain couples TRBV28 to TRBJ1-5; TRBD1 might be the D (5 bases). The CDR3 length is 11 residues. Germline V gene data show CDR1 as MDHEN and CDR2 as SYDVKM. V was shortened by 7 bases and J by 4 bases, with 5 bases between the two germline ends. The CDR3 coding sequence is TGTGCCAGCACAGGGAATCAGCCCCAGCATTTT. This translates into CASTGNQPQHF.

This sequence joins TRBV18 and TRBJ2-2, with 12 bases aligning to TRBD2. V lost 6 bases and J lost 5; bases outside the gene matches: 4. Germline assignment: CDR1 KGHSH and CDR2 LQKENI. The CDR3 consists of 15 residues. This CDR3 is CASSTGTSGTGELFF. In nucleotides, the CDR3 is TGTGCCAGCTCGACGGGGACTAGCGGGACCGGGGAGCTGTTTTTT.

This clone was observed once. CDR3 sequence: CASSGDNRYNEQFF. Here the CDR3 DNA reads TGTGCCAGCAGCGGTGACAACCGCTACAATGAGCAGTTCTTC. The V and J genes are TRBV28 and TRBJ2-1; no clear D gene. The CDR3 loop spans 14 amino acids. The ends were cut back, 6 bases at V and 3 bases at J, with 12 bases in the middle. Germline V gene lookup returns CDR1 MDHEN and CDR2 SYDVKM.

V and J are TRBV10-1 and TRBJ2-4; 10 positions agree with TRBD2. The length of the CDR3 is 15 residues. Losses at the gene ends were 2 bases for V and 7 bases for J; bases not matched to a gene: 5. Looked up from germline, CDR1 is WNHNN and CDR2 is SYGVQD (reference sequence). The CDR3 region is CASSEEGLATNIQYF. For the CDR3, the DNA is TGCGCCAGCAGTGAGGAGGGACTAGCGACCAACATTCAGTACTTC.

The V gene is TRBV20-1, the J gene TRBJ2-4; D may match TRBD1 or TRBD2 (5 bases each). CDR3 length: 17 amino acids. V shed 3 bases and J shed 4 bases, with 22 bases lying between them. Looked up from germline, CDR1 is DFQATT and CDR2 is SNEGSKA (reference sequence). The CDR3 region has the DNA TGCAGTGCTAGTGAGTCGATCCCGGGACGGGAAAAAAACATTCAGTACTTC. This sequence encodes CSASESIPGREKNIQYF.

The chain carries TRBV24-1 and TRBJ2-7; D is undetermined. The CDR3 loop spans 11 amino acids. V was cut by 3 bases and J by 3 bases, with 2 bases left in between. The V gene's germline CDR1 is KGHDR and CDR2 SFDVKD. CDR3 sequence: CATSDNYEQYF. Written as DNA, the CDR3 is TGTGCCACCAGTGATAACTACGAGCAGTACTTC.

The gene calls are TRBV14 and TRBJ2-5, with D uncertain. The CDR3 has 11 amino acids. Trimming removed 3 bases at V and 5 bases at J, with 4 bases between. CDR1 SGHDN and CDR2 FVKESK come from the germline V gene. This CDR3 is CASSHWETQYF. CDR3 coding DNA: TGTGCCAGCAGCCACTGGGAGACCCAGTACTTC.

DNA of the CDR3: TGTGCCAGCAGCGTAGGGGCTAGCGGGGTACAAGAGACCCAGTACTTC. Residues: CASSVGASGVQETQYF. The V and J genes are TRBV9 and TRBJ2-5, with 9 bases aligning to TRBD2. This CDR3 comprises 16 residues. Germline lookup yields CDR1 SGDLS and CDR2 YYNGEE. Trimming took 0 bases from V and 2 from J; bases not matched to a gene: 5.